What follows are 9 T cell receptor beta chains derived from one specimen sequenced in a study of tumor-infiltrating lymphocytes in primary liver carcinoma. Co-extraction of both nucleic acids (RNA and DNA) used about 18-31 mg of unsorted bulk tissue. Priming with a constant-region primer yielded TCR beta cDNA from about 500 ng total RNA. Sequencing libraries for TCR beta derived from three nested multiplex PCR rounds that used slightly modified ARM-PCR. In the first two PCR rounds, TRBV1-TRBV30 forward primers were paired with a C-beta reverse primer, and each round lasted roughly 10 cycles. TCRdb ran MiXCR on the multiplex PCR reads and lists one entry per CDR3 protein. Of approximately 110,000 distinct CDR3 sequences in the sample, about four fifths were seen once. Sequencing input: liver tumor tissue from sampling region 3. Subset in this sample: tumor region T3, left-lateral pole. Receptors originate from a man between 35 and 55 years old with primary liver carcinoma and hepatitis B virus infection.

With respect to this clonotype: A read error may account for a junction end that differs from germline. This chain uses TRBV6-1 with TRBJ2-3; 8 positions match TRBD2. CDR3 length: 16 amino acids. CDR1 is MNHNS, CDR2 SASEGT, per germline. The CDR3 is CASTEITGGKTDTQYF. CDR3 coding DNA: TGTGCCAGCACTGAAATAACGGGAGGGAAGACAGATACGCAGTATTTT.

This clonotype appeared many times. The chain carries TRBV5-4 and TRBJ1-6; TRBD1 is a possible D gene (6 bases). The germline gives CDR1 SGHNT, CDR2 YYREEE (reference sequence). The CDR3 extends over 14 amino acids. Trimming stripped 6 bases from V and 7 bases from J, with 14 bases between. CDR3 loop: CASTYGTQNSPLHF. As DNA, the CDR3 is TGTGCCAGCACCTACGGGACACAGAATTCACCCCTCCACTTT.

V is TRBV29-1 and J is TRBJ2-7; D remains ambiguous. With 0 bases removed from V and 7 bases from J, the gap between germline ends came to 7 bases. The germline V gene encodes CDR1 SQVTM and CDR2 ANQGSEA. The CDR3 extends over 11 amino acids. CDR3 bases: TGCAGCGTTGAAGAGGGTCAGGAGCAGTACTTC. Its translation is CSVEEGQEQYF.

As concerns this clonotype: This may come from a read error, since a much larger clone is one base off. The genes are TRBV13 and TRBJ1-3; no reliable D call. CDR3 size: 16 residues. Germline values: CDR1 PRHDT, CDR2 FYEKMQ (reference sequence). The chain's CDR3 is CASILGVSFSGNTIYF. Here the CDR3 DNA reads TGTGCCAGCATCTTAGGCGTCAGCTTCTCTGGAAACACCATATATTTT.

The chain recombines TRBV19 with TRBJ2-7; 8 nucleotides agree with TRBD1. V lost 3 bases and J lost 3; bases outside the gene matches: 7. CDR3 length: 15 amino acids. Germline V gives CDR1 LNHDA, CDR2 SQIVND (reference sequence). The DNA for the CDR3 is TGTGCCAGTAGTATGGCGGACAGGGTTGGCTACGAGCAGTACTTC. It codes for CASSMADRVGYEQYF.

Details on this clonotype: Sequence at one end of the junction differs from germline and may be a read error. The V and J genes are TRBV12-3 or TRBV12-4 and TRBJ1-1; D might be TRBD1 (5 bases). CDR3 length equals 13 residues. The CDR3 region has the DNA TGTGCCGGCAGTTTCGGGACGTACACTGAAGCTTTCTTT. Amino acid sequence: CAGSFGTYTEAFF.

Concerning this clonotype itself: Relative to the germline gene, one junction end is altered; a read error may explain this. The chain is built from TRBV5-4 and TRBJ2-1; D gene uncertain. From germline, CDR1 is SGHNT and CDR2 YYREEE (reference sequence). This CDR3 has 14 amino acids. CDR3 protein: CASSLVGLYNEQFF. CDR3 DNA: TGCGCCAGCAGCTTGGTGGGATTATACAACGAGCAGTTCTTC.

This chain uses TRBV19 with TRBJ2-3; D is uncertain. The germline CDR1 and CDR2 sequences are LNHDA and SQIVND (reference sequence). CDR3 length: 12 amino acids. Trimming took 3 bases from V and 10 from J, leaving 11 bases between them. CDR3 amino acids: CASSIGRRPQYF. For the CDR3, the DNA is TGTGCCAGTAGTATTGGCCGGAGACCGCAGTATTTT.

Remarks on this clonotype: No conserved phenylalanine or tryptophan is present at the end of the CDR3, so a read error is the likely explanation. The chain's CDR3 is CGSTHGGSLSYEQYL. The DNA of the CDR3 is TGTGGCAGCACCCATGGCGGGAGCCTCTCCTACGAGCAGTACTTA. The rearrangement uses TRBV6-2 or TRBV6-3 and TRBJ2-7; TRBD2 matches 7 bases. The germline V gene has CDR1 MNHEY and CDR2 SVGEGT. The CDR3 contains 15 residues.